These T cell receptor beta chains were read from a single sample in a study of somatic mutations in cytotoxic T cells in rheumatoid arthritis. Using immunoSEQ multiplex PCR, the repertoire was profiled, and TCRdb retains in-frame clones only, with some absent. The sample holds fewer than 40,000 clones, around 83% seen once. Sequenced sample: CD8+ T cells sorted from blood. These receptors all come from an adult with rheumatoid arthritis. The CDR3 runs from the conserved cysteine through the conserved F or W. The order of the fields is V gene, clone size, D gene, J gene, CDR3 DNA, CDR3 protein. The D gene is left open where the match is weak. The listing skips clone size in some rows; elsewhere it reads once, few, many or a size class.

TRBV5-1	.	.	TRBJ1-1	TGCGCCAGCACCACCGGGGGGAACACTGAAGCTTTCTTT	CASTTGGNTEAFF
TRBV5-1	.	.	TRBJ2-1	TGCGCCAGCGGGGGCCCCCCCTACAATGAGCAGTTCTTC	CASGGPPYNEQFF
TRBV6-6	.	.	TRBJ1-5	TGTGCCAGCAGTCGCGGTGCGGACGGCGGCCGGCCCCAGCATTTT	CASSRGADGGRPQHF
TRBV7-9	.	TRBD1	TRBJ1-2	TGTGCCAGCAGCTCCAGGGACAGGACTATGGACGGCTACACCTTC	CASSSRDRTMDGYTF
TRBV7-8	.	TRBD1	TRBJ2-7	TGTGCCAGCAGCAGATGGACAGGGGAGAGGACTTACGAGCAGTACTTC	CASSRWTGERTYEQYF
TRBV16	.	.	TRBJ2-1	TGTGCCAGCAGCCAATCCCTTCCGGGTGGGTACAATGAGCAGTTCTTC	CASSQSLPGGYNEQFF
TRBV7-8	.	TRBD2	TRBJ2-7	TGTGCCAGCAGCTTATATCTAAGACTAGCGGGAGCCTACGAGCAGTACTTC	CASSLYLRLAGAYEQYF
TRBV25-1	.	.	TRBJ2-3	TGTGCCAGCAGTGAATATTTGACAGCCACAGATACGCAGTATTTT	CASSEYLTATDTQYF
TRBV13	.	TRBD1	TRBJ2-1	TGTGCCAGCAGCTGGGGACAGTACAATGAGCAGTTCTTC	CASSWGQYNEQFF
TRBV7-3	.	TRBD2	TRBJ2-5	TGTGCCAGCAGTCCTTTCCCCGGGACTAGCAGAGAGACCCAGTACTTC	CASSPFPGTSRETQYF
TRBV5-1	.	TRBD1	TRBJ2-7	TGCGCCAGTGGACAGGGGGCCTACGAGCAGTACTTC	CASGQGAYEQYF
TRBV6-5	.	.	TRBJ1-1	TGTGCCAGCAGTTACTCGGTCCCAGTACCCGGGGAAGCTTTCTTT	CASSYSVPVPGEAFF
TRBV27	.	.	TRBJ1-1	TGTGCCAGCAGTTTGGGAGGCCGTGAAGCTTTCTTT	CASSLGGREAFF
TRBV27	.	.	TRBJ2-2	TGTGCCAGCAGCCTCTCAACCGGGACTTTATACAACACCGGGGAGCTGTTTTTT	CASSLSTGTLYNTGELFF
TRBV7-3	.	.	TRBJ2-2	TGTGCCAGCAGCTTAACCGCTACAGCGGGTTCCCTGACCGGGGAGCTGTTTTTT	CASSLTATAGSLTGELFF
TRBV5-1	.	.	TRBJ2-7	TGCGCCAGCAGCTGGGGGAGCGGCTCCTACGAGCAGTACTTC	CASSWGSGSYEQYF
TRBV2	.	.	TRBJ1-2	TGTGCCAGCAGATTTAGAGGCGGAACACTCTATGGCTACACCTTC	CASRFRGGTLYGYTF
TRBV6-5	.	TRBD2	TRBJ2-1	TGTGCCAGCAGTTACTCGGGACTAGACTCCTACAATGAGCAGTTCTTC	CASSYSGLDSYNEQFF
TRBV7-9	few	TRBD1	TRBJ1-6	TGTGCCAGCAGCTTCGACAGGGGAAATTCACCCCTCCACTTT	CASSFDRGNSPLHF
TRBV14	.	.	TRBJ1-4	TGTGCCAGCAGCCAAGGGATTAAACAGGGTGATGAAAAACTGTTTTTT	CASSQGIKQGDEKLFF
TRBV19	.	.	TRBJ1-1	TGTGCCAGTAGTATAGGGTTTTCTGAAGCTTTCTTT	CASSIGFSEAFF
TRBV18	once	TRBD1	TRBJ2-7	TGTGCCAGCTCACCTACAGGGGGCGCGATGGACGAGCAGTACTTC	CASSPTGGAMDEQYF
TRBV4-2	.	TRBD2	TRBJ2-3	TGTGCCAGCAGCCAAGATGCGGGGGGGCCAGATACGCAGTATTTT	CASSQDAGGPDTQYF
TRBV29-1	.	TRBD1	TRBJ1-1	TGCAGCGTGTGGACAGGGTCGGGCACTGAAGCTTTCTTT	CSVWTGSGTEAFF
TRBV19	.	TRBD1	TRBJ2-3	TGTGCCAGTAGTCCCCCGGACAGGGAGGATGATACGCAGTATTTT	CASSPPDREDDTQYF
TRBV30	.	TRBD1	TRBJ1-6	TGTGCCTGGAGTTGGACAGGGAATTCACCCCTCCACTTT	CAWSWTGNSPLHF
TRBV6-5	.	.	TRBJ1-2	TGTGCCAGCAGTTCTAGGGGATATGATGGCTACACCTTC	CASSSRGYDGYTF
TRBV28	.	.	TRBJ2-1	TGTGCCAGCAGTTTTTTAACATGGGCCTCCTACAATGAGCAGTTCTTC	CASSFLTWASYNEQFF
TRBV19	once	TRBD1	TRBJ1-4	TGTGCCAGTAGGGACAGGGCGAAGGTGGCTAATGAAAAACTGTTTTTT	CASRDRAKVANEKLFF
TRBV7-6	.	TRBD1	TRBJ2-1	TGTGCCAGCAGCTTAATCGCAGGGGGAGATGAGCAGTTCTTC	CASSLIAGGDEQFF
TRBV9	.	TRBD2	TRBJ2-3	TGTGCCAGCAGCGGCCGGACTAGCGGGGGGCCCTTGGATACGCAGTATTTT	CASSGRTSGGPLDTQYF
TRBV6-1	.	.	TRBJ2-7	TGTGCCAGCAGTGAACGGGGGACTGTTGCCTACGAGCAGTACTTC	CASSERGTVAYEQYF
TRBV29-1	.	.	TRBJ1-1	TGCAGCGTTGAGGAGGGCCTCACTGAAGCTTTCTTT	CSVEEGLTEAFF
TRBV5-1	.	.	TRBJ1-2	TGCGCCAGCAGCCCAGTCGATGGGGGGGAGGTTGGCTACACCTTC	CASSPVDGGEVGYTF
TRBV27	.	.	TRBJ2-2	TGTGCCAGCAGTCGACAGACAACCGGTGGGGAGCTGTTTTTT	CASSRQTTGGELFF
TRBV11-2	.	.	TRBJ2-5	TGTGCCAGCAGCTTAGACCTTCGGGGTAGGAAAGAGACCCAGTACTTC	CASSLDLRGRKETQYF
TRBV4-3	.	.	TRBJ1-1	TGCGCCAGCAGCCAGATCGTGCAGAACACTGAAGCTTTCTTT	CASSQIVQNTEAFF
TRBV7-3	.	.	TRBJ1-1	TGTGCCAGCAGGTCCGGGACGGAGCACACTGAAGCTTTCTTT	CASRSGTEHTEAFF
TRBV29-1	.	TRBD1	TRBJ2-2	TGCAGCGTTGAAGGGGACAGGGCGAACACCGGGGAGCTGTTTTTT	CSVEGDRANTGELFF
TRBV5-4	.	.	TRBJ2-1	TGTGCCAGCAGCTTGACAACCTACAATGAGCAGTTCTTC	CASSLTTYNEQFF
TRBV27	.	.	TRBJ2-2	TGTGCCAGCAGTTTAACAGACACCGGGGAGCTGTTTTTT	CASSLTDTGELFF
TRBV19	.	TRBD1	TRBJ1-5	TGTGCCAGTAGTATCGGGACAGGGAGGACTCAGCCCCAGCATTTT	CASSIGTGRTQPQHF
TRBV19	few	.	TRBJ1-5	TGTGCCAGTAGTAGGGCGGGACATGGCAATCAGCCCCAGCATTTT	CASSRAGHGNQPQHF
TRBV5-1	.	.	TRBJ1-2	TGCGCCAGCAGCTTGGAACAGACGTTTCATGGCTACACCTTC	CASSLEQTFHGYTF
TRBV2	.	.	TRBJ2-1	TGTGCCAGTCGGTGGCGGGACTCCTACAATGAGCAGTTCTTC	CASRWRDSYNEQFF
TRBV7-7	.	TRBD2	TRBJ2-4	TGTGCCAGCAGCAGGACTAGCGGGGTGAGCCTAGCCAAAAACATTCAGTACTTC	CASSRTSGVSLAKNIQYF
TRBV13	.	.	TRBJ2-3	TGTGCCAGCGGTATTAGTAGCACAGATACGCAGTATTTT	CASGISSTDTQYF
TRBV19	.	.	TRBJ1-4	TGTGCCAGTAGTCCCAAAACAACTAATGAAAAACTGTTTTTT	CASSPKTTNEKLFF
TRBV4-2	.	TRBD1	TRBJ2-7	TGTGCCAGCAGCCTGGGACAGGGAACCTACGAGCAGTACTTC	CASSLGQGTYEQYF
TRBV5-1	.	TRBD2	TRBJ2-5	TGCGCCAGCAGCTTGTCCGGGAGGCCACAAGAGACCCAGTACTTC	CASSLSGRPQETQYF
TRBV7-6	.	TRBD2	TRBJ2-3	TGTGCCAGCAGCTTAGGAGCACTAGCGGGGATCTCAGATACGCAGTATTTT	CASSLGALAGISDTQYF
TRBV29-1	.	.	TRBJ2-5	TGCAGCGTTCTTAAAGAGACCCAGTACTTC	CSVLKETQYF